A single sample gave rise to the 3 T cell receptor beta chains below, sequenced in a study of blood T cell repertoires in COVID-19. Produced via immunoSEQ multiplex PCR; TCRdb's table is partial and in-frame only. The table has about 180,000 clones, approximately 88% seen once. Sample: peripheral blood. The source of these receptors is a middle-aged woman with COVID-19, enrolled during active disease.

The rearrangement uses TRBV18 and TRBJ1-4; TRBD1 matches at 9 bases. There are 15 residues in the CDR3. CDR1 KGHSH and CDR2 LQKENI come from the germline V gene. The V segment lost 4 bases and the J segment 8 bases; nucleotides outside the gene matches: 8. This CDR3 is CASSLSGTGNEKLFF. CDR3 sequence (DNA): TGTGCCAGCTCACTGTCCGGGACAGGGAACGAAAAACTGTTTTTT.

This sequence joins TRBV7-8 and TRBJ1-1, with 7 nucleotides matching TRBD1. Unmatched junction bases numbered 2, after V lost 4 bases and J lost 3 bases. Germline V gene data show CDR1 as SGHVS and CDR2 as FQNEAQ. This CDR3 region has 13 residues. The CDR3 DNA follows: TGTGCCAGCAGCTATACAGGGGACACTGAAGCTTTCTTT. Translating it yields CASSYTGDTEAFF.

Comments on this clone: The junction differs from germline at one of its ends, possibly a read error. The chain carries TRBV6-1 and TRBJ2-1, with D maybe TRBD1 (6 bases). The CDR3 sequence is 15 residues long. Germline V gives CDR1 MNHNS, CDR2 SASEGT. The CDR3 sequence: CASIERDTVSNEQFF. The DNA of the CDR3 is TGTGCCAGCATTGAACGGGACACCGTGTCCAATGAGCAGTTCTTC.